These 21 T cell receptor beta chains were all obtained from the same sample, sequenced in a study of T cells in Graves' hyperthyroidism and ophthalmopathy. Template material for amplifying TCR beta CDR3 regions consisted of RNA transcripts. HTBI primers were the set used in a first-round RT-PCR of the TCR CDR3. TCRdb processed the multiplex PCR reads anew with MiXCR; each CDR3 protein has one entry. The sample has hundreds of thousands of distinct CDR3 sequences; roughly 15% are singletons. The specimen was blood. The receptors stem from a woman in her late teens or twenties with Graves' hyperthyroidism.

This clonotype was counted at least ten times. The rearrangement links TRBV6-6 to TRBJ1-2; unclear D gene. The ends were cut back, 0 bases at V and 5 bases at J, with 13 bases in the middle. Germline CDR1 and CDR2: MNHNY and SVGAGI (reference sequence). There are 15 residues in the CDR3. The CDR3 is CASSYSVKGLYGYTF. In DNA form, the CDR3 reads TGTGCCAGCAGTTACTCGGTGAAGGGATTATATGGCTACACCTTC.

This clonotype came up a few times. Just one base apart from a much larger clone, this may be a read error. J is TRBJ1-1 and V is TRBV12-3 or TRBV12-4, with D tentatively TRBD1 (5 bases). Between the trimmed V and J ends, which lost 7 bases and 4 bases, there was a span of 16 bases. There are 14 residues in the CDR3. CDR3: CASIPGALGTEAFF. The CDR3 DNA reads TGTGCCAGCATCCCTGGGGCGCTGGGCACTGAAGCTTTCTTT.

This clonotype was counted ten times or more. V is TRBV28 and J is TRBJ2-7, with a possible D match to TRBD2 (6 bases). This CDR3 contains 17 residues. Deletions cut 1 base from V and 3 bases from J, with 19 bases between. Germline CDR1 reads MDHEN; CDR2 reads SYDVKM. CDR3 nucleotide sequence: TGTGCCAGCAGTTTATCCCCCTTTAGCGGAAGGGGCTACGAGCAGTACTTC. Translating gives CASSLSPFSGRGYEQYF.

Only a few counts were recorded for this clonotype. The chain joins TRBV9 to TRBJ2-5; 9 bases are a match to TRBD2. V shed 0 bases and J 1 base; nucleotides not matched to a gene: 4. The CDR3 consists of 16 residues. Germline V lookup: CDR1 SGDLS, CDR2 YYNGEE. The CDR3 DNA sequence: TGTGCCAGCAGCGTAGATTCTAGCGGGGTCCAAGAGACCCAGTACTTC. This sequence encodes CASSVDSSGVQETQYF.

CDR3 sequence: CSVGEGNLPYEQYF. The CDR3 DNA sequence: TGCAGCGTTGGTGAGGGTAACCTTCCCTACGAGCAGTACTTC. The rearrangement uses TRBV29-1 and TRBJ2-7; D is possibly TRBD2 (5 bases). CDR3 length: 14 residues. Trimming cost V 4 bases and J 2 bases, with 15 bases left between them. The germline V gene encodes CDR1 SQVTM and CDR2 ANQGSEA.

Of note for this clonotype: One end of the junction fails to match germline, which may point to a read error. The DNA for the CDR3 is TGTGCCTGGAGTGGTTCGTCGAGAGCGGGCAATCAGCTCCAGCATTTT. Residues: CAWSGSSRAGNQLQHF. The V call is TRBV30, the J call TRBJ1-5, with D hard to call. Germline loops: CDR1 GTSNPN, CDR2 SVGIG (reference sequence). CDR3 length: 16 amino acids.

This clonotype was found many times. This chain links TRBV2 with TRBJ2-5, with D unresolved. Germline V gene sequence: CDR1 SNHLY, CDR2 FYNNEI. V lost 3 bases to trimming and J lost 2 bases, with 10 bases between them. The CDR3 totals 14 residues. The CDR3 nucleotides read TGTGCCAGCAGTGATATGTCAGAACAAGAGACCCAGTACTTC. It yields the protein CASSDMSEQETQYF.

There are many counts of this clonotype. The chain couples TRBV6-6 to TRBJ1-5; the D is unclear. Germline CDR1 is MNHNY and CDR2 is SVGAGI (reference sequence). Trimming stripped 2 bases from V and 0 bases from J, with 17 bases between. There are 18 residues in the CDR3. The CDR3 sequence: CASSYQLLRGISNQPQHF. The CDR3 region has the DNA TGTGCCAGCAGTTACCAACTCCTTAGAGGGATTAGCAATCAGCCCCAGCATTTT.

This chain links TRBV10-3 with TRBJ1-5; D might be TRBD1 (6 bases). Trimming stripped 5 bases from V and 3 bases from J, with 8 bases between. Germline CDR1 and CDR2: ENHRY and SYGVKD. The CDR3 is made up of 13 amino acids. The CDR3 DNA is TGTGCCATCAGTAGGGGGACCAATCAGCCCCAGCATTTT. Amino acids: CAISRGTNQPQHF.

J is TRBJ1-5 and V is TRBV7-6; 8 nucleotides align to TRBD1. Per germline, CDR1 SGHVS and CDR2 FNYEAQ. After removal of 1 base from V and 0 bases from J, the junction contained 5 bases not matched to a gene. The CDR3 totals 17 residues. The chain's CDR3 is CASSLGGRGHSNQPQHF. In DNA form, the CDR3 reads TGTGCCAGCAGCTTAGGTGGCAGGGGGCATAGCAATCAGCCCCAGCATTTT.

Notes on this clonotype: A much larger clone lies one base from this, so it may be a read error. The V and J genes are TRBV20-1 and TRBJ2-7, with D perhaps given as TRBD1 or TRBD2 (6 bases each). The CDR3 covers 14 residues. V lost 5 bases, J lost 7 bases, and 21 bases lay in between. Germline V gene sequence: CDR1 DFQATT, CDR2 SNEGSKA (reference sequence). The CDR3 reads CSAQLGGMGDEQYF. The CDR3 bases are TGCAGTGCTCAGCTAGGGGGGATGGGGGATGAGCAGTACTTC.

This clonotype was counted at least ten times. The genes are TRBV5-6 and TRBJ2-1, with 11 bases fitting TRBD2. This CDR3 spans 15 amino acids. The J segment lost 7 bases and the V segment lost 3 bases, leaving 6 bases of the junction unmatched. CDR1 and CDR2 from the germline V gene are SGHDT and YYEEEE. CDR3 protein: CASSYLAGGSNEQFF. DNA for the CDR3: TGTGCCAGCAGCTATCTAGCGGGAGGATCTAATGAGCAGTTCTTC.

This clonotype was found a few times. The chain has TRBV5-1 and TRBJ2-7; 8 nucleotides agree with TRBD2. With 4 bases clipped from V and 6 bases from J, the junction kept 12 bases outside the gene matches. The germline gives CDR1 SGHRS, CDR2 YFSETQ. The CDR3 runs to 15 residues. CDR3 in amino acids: CASSPGGREDGEQYF. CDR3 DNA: TGCGCCAGCAGCCCGGGGGGGCGGGAGGACGGCGAGCAGTACTTC.

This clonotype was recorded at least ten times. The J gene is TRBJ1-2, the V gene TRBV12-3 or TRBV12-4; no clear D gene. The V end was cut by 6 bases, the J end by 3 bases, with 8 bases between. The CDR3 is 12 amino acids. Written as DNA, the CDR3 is TGTGCCAGCAGCAATGATTACTATGGCTACACCTTC. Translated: CASSNDYYGYTF.

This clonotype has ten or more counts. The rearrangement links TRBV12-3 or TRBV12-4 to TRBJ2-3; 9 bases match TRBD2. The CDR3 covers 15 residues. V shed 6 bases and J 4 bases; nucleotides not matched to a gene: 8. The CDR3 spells CASRLEAGGPDTQYF. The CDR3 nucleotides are TGTGCCAGCAGACTGGAAGCGGGAGGCCCAGATACGCAGTATTTT.

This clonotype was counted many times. The CDR3: CASNSGDRPSYEQYF. The DNA for the CDR3 is TGTGCCAGCAATTCGGGGGACAGGCCATCCTACGAGCAGTACTTC. The chain is built from TRBV11-2 and TRBJ2-7; 8 bases match TRBD1. The CDR3 is made up of 15 amino acids. The trim removed 7 bases at V and 1 base at J, leaving 9 bases unmatched. The germline CDR1 and CDR2 sequences are SGHAT and FQNNGV.

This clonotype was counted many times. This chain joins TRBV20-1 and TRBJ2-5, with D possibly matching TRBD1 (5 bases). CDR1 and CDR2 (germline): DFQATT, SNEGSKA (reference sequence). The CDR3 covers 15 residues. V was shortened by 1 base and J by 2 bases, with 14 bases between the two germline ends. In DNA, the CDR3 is TGCAGTGCTAGAGGCCTTAAGACAGCACAAGAGACCCAGTACTTC. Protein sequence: CSARGLKTAQETQYF.

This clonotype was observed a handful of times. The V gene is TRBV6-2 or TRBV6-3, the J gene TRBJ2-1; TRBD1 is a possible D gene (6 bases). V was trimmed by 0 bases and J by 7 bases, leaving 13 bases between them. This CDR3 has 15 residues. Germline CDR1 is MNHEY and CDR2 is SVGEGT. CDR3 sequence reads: CASSYSTGPWNEQFF. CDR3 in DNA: TGTGCCAGCAGTTACTCGACAGGCCCCTGGAATGAGCAGTTCTTC.

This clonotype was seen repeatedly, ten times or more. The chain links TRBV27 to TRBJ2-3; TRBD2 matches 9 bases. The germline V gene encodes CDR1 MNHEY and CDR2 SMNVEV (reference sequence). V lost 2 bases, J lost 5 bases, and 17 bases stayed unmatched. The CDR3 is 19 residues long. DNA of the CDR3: TGTGCCAGCAGTTTAATTGACCTGGCGGGGGGGCCAACTGGAGATACGCAGTATTTT. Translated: CASSLIDLAGGPTGDTQYF.

CDR3 nucleotide sequence: TGTGCCAGCAGTTCCACCCTATCCCCCCGCTCTGGAAACACCATATATTTT. As protein: CASSSTLSPRSGNTIYF. The chain employs TRBV28 and TRBJ1-3, with unresolved D. This CDR3 has 17 amino acids. Per the germline V gene, CDR1 is MDHEN and CDR2 is SYDVKM. V lost 4 bases to trimming and J lost 0 bases, with 16 bases between them.

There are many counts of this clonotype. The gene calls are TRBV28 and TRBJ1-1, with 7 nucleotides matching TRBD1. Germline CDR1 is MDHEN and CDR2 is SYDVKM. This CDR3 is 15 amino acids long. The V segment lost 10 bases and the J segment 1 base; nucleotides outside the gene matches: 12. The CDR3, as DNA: TGTGCCACCGACAGGGCCGTGCGATGGAACACTGAAGCTTTCTTT. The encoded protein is CATDRAVRWNTEAFF.